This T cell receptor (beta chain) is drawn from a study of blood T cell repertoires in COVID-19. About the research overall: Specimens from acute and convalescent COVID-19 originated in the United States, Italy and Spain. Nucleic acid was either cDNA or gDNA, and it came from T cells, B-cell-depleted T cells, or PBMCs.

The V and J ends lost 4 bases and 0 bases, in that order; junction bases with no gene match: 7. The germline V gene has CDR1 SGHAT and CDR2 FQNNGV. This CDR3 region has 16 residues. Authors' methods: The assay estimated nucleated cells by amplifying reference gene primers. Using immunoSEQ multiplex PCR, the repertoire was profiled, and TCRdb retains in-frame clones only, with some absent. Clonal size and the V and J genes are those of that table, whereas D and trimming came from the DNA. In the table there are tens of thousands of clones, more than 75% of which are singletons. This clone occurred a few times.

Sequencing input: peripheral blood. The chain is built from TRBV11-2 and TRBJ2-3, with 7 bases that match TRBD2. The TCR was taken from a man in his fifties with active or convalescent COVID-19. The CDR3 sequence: CASSSGTGGSTDTQYF. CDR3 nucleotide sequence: TGTGCCAGCAGCTCCGGGACGGGGGGTAGCACAGATACGCAGTATTTT. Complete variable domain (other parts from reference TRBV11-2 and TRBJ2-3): EAGVAQSPRYKIIEKRQSVAFWCNPISGHATLYWYQQILGQGPKLLIQFQNNGVVDDSQLPKDRFSAERLKGVDSTLKIQPAKLEDSAVYLCASSSGTGGSTDTQYFGPGTRLTVL.